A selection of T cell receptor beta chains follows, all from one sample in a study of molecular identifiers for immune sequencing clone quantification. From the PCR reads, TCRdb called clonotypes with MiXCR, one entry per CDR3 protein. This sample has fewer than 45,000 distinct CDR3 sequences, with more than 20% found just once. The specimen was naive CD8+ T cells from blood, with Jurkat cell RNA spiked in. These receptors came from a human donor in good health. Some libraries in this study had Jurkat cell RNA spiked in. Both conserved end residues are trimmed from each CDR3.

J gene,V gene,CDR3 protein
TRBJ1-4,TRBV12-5,ASGKGDEKLF
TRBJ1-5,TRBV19,ASSIYEGGNQPQH
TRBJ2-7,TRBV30,AESSGAGYEQY
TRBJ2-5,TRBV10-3,AISGSGSLETQY
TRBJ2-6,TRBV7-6,ASSLVAQAVGANVLT
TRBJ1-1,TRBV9,ASSPRTRNTEAF
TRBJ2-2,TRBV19,ASIGANTGELF
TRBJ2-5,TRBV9,ASSVAGGVETQY
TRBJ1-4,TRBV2,ASRSAGATNEKLS
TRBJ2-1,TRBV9,ASSGVASGSYNEQF
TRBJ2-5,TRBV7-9,ASSLVPASGTETQY
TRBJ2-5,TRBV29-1,SVESRDRGLETQY